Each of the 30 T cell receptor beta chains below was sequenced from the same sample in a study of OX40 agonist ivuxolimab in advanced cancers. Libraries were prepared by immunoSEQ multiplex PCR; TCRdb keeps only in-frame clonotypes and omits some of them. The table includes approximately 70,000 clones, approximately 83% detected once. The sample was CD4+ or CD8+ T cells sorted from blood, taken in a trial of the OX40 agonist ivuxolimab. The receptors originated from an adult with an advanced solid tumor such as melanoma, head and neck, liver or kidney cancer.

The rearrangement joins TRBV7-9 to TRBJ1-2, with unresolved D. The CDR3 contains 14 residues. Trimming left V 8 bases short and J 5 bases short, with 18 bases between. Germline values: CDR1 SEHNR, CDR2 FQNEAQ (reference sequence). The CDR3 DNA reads TGTGCCAGCCGACTGAATGGTGCGGGGTATGGCTACACCTTC. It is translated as CASRLNGAGYGYTF.

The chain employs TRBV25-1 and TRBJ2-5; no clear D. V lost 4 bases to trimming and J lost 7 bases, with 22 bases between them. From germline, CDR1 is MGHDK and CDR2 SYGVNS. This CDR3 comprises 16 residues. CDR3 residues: CASSASRLSTVRTQYF. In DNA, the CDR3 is TGTGCCAGCAGTGCTTCTCGTCTGAGTACGGTAAGGACCCAGTACTTC. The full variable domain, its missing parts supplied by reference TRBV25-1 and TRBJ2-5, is EADIYQTPRYLVIGTGKKITLECSQTMGHDKMYWYQQDPGMELHLIHYSYGVNSTEKGDLSSESTVSRIRTEHFPLTLESARPSHTSQYLCASSASRLSTVRTQYFGPGTRLLVL.

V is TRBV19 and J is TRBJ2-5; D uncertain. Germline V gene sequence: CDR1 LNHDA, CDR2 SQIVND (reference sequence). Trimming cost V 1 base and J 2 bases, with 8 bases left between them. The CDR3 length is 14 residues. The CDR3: CASSIGRSQETQYF. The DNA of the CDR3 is TGTGCCAGTAGTATAGGGCGGTCACAAGAGACCCAGTACTTC.

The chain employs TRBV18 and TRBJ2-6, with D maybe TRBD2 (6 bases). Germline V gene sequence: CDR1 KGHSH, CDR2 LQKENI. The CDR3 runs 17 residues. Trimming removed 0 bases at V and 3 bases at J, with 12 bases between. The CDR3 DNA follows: TGTGCCAGCTCACCACCGGGACGGAGGGGTGGGGCCAACGTCCTGACTTTC. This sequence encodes CASSPPGRRGGANVLTF.

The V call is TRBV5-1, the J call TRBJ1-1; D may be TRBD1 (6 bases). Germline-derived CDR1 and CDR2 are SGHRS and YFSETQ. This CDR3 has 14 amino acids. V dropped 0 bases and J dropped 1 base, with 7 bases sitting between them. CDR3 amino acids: CASSLGQANTEAFF. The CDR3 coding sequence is TGCGCCAGCAGCTTGGGACAGGCGAACACTGAAGCTTTCTTT.

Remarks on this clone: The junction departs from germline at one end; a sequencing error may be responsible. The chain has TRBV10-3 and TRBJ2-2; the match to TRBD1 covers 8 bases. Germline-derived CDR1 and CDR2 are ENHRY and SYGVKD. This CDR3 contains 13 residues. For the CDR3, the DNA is TGTGCATACCAGGGGGCGAACGCCGGGGAGCTGTTTTTT. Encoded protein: CAYQGANAGELFF.

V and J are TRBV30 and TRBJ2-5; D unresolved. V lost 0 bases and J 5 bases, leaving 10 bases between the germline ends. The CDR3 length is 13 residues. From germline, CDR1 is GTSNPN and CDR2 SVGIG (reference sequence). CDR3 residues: CAWSVTGSETQYF. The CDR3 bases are TGTGCCTGGAGTGTTACGGGTTCGGAGACCCAGTACTTC.

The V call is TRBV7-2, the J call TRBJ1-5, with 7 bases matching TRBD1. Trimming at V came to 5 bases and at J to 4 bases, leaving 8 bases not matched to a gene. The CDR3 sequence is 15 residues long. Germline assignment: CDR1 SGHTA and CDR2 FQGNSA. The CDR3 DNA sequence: TGTGCCAGCAGCATTCAAAAGGGGGCTAATCAGCCCCAGCATTTT. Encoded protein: CASSIQKGANQPQHF.

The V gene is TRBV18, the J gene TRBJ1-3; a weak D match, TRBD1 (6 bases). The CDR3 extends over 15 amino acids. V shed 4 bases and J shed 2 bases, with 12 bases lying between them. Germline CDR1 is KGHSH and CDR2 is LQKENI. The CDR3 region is CASSRPGAAGNTIYF. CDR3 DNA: TGTGCCAGCTCACGTCCGGGGGCCGCTGGAAACACCATATATTTT.

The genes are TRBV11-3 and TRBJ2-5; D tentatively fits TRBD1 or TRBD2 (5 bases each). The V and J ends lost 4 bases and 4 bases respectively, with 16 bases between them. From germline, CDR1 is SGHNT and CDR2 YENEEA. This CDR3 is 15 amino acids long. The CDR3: CASSSGPRRGETQYF. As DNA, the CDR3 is TGTGCCAGCAGCTCGGGACCCCGTCGGGGAGAGACCCAGTACTTC.

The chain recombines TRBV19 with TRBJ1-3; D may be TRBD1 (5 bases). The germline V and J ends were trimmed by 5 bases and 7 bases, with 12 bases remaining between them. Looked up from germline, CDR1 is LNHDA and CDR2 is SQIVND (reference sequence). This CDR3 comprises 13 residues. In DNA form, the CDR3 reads TGTGCCAGTAGTTTAACAGGCCCGAACACCATATATTTT. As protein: CASSLTGPNTIYF.

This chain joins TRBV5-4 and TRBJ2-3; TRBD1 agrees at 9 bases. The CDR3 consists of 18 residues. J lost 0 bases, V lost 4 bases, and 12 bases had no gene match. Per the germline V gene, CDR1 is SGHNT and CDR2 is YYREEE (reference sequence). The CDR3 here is CASSGGTGRRTSTDTQYF. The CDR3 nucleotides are TGTGCCAGCAGCGGGGGGACAGGGCGACGTACTAGCACAGATACGCAGTATTTT.

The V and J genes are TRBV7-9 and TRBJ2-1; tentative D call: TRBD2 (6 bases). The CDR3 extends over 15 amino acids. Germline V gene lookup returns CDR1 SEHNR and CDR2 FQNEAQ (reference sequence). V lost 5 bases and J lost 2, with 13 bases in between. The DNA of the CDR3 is TGTGCCAGCAGCGGGGGACTTCGTGCCTACAATGAGCAGTTCTTC. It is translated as CASSGGLRAYNEQFF.

The CDR3 DNA follows: TGTGCCAGCAGTTCTGGACATGTAAGGGAGACCCAGTACTTC. Its translation is CASSSGHVRETQYF. The chain employs TRBV6-5 and TRBJ2-5; D is perhaps TRBD1 (5 bases). The V gene's germline CDR1 is MNHEY and CDR2 SVGAGI. Deletions cut 4 bases from V and 5 bases from J, with 14 bases between. The CDR3 length is 14 residues.

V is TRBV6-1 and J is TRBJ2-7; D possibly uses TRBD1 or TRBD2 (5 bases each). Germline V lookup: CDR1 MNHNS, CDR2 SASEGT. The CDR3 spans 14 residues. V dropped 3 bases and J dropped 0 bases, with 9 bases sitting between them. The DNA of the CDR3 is TGTGCCAGCAGTGAGAGGGGCAACTCCTACGAGCAGTACTTC. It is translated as CASSERGNSYEQYF.

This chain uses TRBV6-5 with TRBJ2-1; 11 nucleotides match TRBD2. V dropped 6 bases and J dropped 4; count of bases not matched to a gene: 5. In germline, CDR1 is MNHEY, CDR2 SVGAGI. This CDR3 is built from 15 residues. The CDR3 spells CASRPGLAVYNEQFF. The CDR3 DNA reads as TGTGCCAGCAGGCCGGGACTAGCGGTTTACAATGAGCAGTTCTTC.

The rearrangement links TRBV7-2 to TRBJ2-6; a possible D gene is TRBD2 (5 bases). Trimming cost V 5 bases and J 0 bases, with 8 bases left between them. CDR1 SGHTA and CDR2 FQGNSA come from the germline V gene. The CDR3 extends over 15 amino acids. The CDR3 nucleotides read TGTGCCAGCAGCCGTAGCGTCTCTGGGGCCAACGTCCTGACTTTC. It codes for CASSRSVSGANVLTF. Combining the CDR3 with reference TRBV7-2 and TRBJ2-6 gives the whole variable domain GAGVSQSPSNKVTEKGKDVELRCDPISGHTALYWYRQSLGQGLEFLIYFQGNSAPDKSGLPSDRFSAERTGGSVSTLTIQRTQQEDSAVYLCASSRSVSGANVLTFGAGSRLTVL.

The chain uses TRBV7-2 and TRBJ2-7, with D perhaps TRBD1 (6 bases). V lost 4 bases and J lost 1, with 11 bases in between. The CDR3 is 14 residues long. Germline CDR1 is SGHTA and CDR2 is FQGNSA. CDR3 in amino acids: CASSSWTASYEQYF. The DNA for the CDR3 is TGTGCCAGCAGCTCCTGGACAGCTTCCTACGAGCAGTACTTC.

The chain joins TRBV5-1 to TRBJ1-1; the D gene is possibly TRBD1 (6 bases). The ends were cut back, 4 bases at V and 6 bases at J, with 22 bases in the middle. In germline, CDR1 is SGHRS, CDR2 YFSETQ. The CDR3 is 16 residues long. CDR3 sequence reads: CASSIAGTYPSAEAFF. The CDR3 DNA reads TGCGCCAGCAGCATAGCCGGGACATACCCTAGCGCTGAAGCTTTCTTT.

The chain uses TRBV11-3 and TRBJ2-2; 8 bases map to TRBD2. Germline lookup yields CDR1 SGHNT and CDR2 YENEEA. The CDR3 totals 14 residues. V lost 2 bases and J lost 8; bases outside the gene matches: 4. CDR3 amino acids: CASSLSGGRGELFF. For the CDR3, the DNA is TGTGCCAGCAGCTTAAGCGGGGGCCGGGGGGAGCTGTTTTTT.

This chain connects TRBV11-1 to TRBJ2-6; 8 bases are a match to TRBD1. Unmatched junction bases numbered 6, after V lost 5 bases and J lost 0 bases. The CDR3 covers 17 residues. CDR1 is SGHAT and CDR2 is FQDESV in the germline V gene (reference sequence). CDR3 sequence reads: CASSLGQGASGANVLTF. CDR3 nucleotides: TGTGCCAGCAGCCTCGGACAGGGAGCCTCTGGGGCCAACGTCCTGACTTTC.

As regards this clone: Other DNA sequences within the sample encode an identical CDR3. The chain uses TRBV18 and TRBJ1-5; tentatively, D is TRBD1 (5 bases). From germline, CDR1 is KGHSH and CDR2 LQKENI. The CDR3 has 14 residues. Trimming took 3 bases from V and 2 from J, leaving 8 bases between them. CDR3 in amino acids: CASSPGGGNQPQHF. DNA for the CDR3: TGTGCCAGCTCACCGGGGGGTGGCAATCAGCCCCAGCATTTT.

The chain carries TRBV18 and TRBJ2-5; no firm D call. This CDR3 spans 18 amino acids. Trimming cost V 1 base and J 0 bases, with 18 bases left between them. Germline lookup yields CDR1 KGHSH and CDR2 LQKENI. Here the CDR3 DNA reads TGTGCCAGCTCACCACAAGAGGCGGTGGGTGGGAACCAAGAGACCCAGTACTTC. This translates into CASSPQEAVGGNQETQYF.

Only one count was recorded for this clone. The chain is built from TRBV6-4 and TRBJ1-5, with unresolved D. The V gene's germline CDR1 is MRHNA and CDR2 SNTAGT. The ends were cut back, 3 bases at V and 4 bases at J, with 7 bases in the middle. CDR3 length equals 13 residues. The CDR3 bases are TGTGCCAGCAGTGAGGACGCTAATCAGCCCCAGCATTTT. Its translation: CASSEDANQPQHF.

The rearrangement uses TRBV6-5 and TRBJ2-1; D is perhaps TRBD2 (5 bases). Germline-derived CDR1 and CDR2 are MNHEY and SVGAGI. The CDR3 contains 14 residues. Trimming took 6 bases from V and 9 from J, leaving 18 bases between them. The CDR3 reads CASSRGGPQVEQFF. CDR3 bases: TGTGCCAGCAGCCGCGGCGGGCCTCAGGTTGAGCAGTTCTTC.

The DNA of the CDR3 is TGTGCCATCAGTGAACGGACAGCTAACTATGGCTACACCTTC. Its protein is CAISERTANYGYTF. The rearrangement links TRBV10-3 to TRBJ1-2, with a weak D call TRBD1 (6 bases). The V and J ends lost 3 bases and 0 bases respectively, with 8 bases between them. The CDR3 is made up of 14 amino acids. CDR1 and CDR2 from the germline V gene are ENHRY and SYGVKD.

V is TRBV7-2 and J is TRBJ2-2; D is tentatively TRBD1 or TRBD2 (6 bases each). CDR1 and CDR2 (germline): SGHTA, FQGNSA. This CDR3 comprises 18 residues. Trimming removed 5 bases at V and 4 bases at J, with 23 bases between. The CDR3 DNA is TGTGCCAGCAGCCCTTACACACGGGGGCGCCGTGTCACCGGGGAGCTGTTTTTT. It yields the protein CASSPYTRGRRVTGELFF.

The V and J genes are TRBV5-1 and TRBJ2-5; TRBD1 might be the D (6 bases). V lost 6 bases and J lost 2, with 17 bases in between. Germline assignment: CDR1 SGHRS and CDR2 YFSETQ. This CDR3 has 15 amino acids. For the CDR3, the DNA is TGCGCCAGCAACGAACATTACAGGGCACAAGAGACCCAGTACTTC. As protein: CASNEHYRAQETQYF.

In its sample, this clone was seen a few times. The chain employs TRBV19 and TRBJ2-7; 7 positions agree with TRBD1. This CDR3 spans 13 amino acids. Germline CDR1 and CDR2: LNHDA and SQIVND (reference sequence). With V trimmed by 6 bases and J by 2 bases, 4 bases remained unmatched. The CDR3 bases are TGTGCCAGTAGAGGACAGGAAACCTACGAGCAGTACTTC. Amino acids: CASRGQETYEQYF.

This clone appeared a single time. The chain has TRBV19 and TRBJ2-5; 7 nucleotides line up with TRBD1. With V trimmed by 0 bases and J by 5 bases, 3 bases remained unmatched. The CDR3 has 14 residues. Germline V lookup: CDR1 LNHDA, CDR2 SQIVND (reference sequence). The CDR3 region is CASSIEGGRETQYF. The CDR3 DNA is TGTGCCAGTAGTATAGAAGGGGGCCGGGAGACCCAGTACTTC.